The 7 T cell receptor beta chains below were found in one sample sequenced in a study of OX40 agonist ivuxolimab in advanced cancers. Assay: immunoSEQ multiplex PCR; the TCRdb copy retains only in-frame clones and omits some. The sample lists over 40,000 clones; around 88% were seen once. The sequenced sample was CD4+ or CD8+ T cells sorted from blood, obtained in a trial of the OX40 agonist ivuxolimab. These receptors came from an adult with an advanced solid tumor such as melanoma, head and neck, liver or kidney cancer.

The chain recombines TRBV5-4 with TRBJ1-1; TRBD1 matches at 9 bases. Germline trimming cut 3 bases from V and 3 bases from J; bases unmatched to any gene: 6. This CDR3 is 15 amino acids long. The germline V gene has CDR1 SGHNT and CDR2 YYREEE (reference sequence). This CDR3 reads CASSWGQGFDTEAFF. CDR3 nucleotides: TGTGCCAGCAGCTGGGGACAGGGCTTTGACACTGAAGCTTTCTTT.

The rearrangement joins TRBV28 to TRBJ2-7; the D call may be TRBD1 or TRBD2 (5 bases each). The germline CDR1 and CDR2 sequences are MDHEN and SYDVKM. The V gene lost 5 bases and the J gene lost 2 bases, with 10 bases spanning the gap. The CDR3 has 13 amino acids. CDR3 amino acids: CASSRDGTYEQYF. The CDR3 DNA follows: TGTGCCAGCAGTCGGGACGGCACCTACGAGCAGTACTTC.

The chain employs TRBV25-1 and TRBJ2-7; the match to TRBD1 covers 10 bases. The CDR3 has 16 amino acids. Germline CDR1 reads MGHDK; CDR2 reads SYGVNS. Trimming took 1 base from V and 3 from J; bases not matched to a gene: 6. The CDR3 sequence is CASSESLGQGIYEQYF. The DNA of the CDR3 is TGTGCCAGCAGTGAATCCTTGGGACAGGGGATCTACGAGCAGTACTTC.

This sequence joins TRBV10-3 and TRBJ2-7; D is ambiguous. V lost 0 bases, J lost 5 bases, and 14 bases lay in between. The CDR3 runs to 15 residues. Germline CDR1 and CDR2: ENHRY and SYGVKD. This CDR3 is CAISESNGGPDEQYF. The DNA for the CDR3 is TGTGCCATCAGTGAGTCGAACGGTGGACCGGACGAGCAGTACTTC.

The CDR3 loop is CASSYRRNTEAFF. CDR3 nucleotides: TGTGCCAGCAGTTACAGAAGGAACACTGAAGCTTTCTTT. The rearrangement joins TRBV6-5 to TRBJ1-1; D unresolved. V was trimmed by 2 bases and J by 1 base, leaving 5 bases between them. From germline, CDR1 is MNHEY and CDR2 SVGAGI. CDR3 length equals 13 residues.

V is TRBV5-4 and J is TRBJ2-2; TRBD1 is a possible D gene (6 bases). The CDR3 runs 17 residues. V lost 0 bases to trimming and J lost 4 bases, with 16 bases between them. CDR1 and CDR2 (germline): SGHNT, YYREEE (reference sequence). CDR3 nucleotide sequence: TGTGCCAGCAGCTTGGGAGTGGGCAGGGGAAGCACCGGGGAGCTGTTTTTT. Translating it yields CASSLGVGRGSTGELFF.

This chain uses TRBV15 with TRBJ2-7; 10 positions match TRBD1. CDR1 and CDR2 (germline): LNHNV, YYDKDF (reference sequence). The CDR3 spans 16 residues. After removal of 1 base from V and 6 bases from J, the junction contained 9 bases not matched to a gene. CDR3 DNA: TGTGCCACCAGCAGAGTTCTGGGACAGGGGTTCCTCGAGCAGTACTTC. Translated: CATSRVLGQGFLEQYF.